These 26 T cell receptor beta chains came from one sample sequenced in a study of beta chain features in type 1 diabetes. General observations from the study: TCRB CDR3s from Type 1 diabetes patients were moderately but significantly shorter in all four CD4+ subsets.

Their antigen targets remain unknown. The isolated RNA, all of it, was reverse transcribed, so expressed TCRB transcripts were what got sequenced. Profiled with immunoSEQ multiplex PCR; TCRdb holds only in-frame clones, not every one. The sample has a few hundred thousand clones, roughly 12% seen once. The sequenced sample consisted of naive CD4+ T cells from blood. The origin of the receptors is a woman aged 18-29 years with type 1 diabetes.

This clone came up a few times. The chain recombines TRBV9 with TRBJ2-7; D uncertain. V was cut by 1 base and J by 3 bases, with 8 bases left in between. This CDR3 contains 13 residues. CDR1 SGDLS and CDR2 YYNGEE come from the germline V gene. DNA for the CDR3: TGTGCCAGCAGCGTATTTAGATACTACGAGCAGTACGTC. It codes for CASSVFRYYEQYV.

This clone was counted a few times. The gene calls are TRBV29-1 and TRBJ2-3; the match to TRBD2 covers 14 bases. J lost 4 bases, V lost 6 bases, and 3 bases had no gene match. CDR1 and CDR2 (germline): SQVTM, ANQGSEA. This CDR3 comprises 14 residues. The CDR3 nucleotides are TGCAGCGTAGGGACTAGCGGGAGTTCAGATACGCAGTATTTT. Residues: CSVGTSGSSDTQYF.

CDR3 residues: CATSRGSGGTYEQYV. Here the CDR3 DNA reads TGTGCCACCAGCAGGGGTAGCGGGGGAACCTACGAGCAGTACGTC. The V gene is TRBV15, the J gene TRBJ2-7; 9 bases align to TRBD2. Germline-derived CDR1 and CDR2 are LNHNV and YYDKDF (reference sequence). The CDR3 spans 15 residues. The trim removed 3 bases at V and 2 bases at J, leaving 5 bases unmatched.

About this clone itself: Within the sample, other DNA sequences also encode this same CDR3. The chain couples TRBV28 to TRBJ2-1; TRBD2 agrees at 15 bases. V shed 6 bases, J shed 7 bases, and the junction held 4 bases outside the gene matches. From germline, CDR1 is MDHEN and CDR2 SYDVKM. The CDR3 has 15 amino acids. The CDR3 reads CASSSGLAGGNEQFF. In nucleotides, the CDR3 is TGTGCCAGCAGCTCCGGACTAGCGGGAGGGAATGAGCAGTTCTTC.

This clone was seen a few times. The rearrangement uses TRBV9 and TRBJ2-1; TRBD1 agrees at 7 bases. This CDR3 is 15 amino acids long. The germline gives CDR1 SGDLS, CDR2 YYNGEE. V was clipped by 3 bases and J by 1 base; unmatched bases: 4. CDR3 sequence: CASSAQGQSYNEQFF. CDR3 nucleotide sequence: TGTGCCAGCAGCGCACAGGGGCAGTCCTACAATGAGCAGTTCTTC.

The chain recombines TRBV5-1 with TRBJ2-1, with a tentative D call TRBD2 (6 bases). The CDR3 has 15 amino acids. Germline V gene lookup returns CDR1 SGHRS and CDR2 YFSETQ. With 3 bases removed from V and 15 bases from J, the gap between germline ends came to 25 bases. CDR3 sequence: CASSSNFPDLVGGFF. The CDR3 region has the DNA TGCGCCAGCAGCTCCAATTTCCCCGACTTAGTGGGGGGGTTCTTC.

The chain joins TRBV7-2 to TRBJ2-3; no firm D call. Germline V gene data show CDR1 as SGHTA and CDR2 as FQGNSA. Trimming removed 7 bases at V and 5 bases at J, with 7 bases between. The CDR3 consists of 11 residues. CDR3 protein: CASTLRDTQYF. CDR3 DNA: TGTGCCAGCACCCTCCGAGATACGCAGTATTTT.

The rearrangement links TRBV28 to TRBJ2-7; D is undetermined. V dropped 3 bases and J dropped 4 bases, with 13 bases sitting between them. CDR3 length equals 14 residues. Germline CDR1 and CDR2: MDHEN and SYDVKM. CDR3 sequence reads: CASSFGQASYEQYV. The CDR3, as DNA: TGTGCCAGCAGTTTCGGTCAGGCAAGTTACGAGCAGTACGTC.

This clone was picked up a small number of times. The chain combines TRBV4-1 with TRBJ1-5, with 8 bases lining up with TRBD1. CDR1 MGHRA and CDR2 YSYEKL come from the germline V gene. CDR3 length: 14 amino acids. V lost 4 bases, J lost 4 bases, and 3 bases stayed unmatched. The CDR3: CASSPQGANQPQHF. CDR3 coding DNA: TGCGCCAGCAGCCCTCAGGGGGCTAATCAGCCCCAGCATTTT.

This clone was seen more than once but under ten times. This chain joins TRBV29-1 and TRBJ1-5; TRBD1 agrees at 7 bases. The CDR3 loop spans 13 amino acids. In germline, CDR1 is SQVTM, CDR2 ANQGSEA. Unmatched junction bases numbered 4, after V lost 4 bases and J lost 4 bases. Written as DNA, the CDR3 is TGCAGCGTTGGCAGACAGGGAAATCAGCCCCAGCATTTT. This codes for CSVGRQGNQPQHF.

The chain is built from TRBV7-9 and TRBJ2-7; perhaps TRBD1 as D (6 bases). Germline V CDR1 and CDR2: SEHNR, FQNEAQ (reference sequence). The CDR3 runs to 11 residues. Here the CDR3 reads CASSLEGTPSV. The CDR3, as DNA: TGTGCCAGCAGCTTAGAAGGGACACCTTCCGTC.

Here the CDR3 DNA reads TGCAGCGTCCTATCTACAGGAATAACAGGGGAGCTGTTTTTT. Translation: CSVLSTGITGELFF. The chain employs TRBV29-1 and TRBJ2-2; D possibly corresponds to TRBD1 (5 bases). Trimming cost V 6 bases and J 8 bases, with 19 bases left between them. There are 14 residues in the CDR3. CDR1 SQVTM and CDR2 ANQGSEA come from the germline V gene.

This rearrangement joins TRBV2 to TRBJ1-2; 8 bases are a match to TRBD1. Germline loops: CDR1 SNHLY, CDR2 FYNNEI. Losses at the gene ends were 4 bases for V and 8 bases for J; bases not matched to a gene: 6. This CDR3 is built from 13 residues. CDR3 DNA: TGTGCCAGCAGTGGACAGGGGTCCGGGGGCTACACCTTC. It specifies CASSGQGSGGYTF.

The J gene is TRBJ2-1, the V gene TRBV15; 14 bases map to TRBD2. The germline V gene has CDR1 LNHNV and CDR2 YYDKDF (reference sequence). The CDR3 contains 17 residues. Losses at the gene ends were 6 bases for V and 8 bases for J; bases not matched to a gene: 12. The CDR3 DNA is TGTGCCACCAGGAAAGCATTCGGACTAGCGGGAGGCGATGAGCAGTTCTTC. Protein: CATRKAFGLAGGDEQFF.

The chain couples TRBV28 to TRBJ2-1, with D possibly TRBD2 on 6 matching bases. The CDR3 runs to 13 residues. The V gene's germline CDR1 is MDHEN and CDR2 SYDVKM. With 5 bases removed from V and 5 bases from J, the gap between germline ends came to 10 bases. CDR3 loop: CASSTGLHNEQFF. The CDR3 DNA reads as TGTGCCAGCAGTACGGGACTCCACAATGAGCAGTTCTTC.

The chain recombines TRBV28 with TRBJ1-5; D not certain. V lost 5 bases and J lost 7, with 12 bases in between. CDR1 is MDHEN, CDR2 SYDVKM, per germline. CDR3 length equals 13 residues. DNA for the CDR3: TGTGCCAGCAGTCCGACTGTCGTGCAGCCCCAGCATTTT. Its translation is CASSPTVVQPQHF.

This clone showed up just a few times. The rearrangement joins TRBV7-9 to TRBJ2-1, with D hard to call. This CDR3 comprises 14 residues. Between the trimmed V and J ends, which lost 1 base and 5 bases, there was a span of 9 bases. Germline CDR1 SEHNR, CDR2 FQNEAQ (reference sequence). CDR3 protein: CASSLGPRNNEQFF. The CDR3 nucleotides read TGTGCCAGCAGCTTAGGCCCTAGGAACAATGAGCAGTTCTTC.

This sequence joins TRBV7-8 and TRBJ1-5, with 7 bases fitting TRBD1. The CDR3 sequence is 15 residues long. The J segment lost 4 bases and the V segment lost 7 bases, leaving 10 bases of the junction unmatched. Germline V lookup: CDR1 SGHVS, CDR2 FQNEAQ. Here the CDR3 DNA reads TGTGCCAGCACCGTGGTTGCAGGGGGAAATCAGCCCCAGCATTTT. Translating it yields CASTVVAGGNQPQHF.

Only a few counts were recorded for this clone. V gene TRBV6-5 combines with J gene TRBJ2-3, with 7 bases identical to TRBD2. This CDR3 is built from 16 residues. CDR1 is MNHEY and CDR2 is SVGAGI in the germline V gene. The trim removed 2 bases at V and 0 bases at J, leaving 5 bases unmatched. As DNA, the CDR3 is TGTGCCAGCAGTTACGGGTTGGGAGGGAGCACAGATACGCAGTATTTT. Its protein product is CASSYGLGGSTDTQYF.

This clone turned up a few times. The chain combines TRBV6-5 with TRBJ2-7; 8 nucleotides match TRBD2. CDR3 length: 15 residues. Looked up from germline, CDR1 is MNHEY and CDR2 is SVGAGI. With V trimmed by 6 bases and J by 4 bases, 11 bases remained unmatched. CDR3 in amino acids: CASREREFSGYEQYV. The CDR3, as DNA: TGTGCCAGCAGGGAGCGGGAGTTTTCCGGTTACGAGCAGTACGTC.

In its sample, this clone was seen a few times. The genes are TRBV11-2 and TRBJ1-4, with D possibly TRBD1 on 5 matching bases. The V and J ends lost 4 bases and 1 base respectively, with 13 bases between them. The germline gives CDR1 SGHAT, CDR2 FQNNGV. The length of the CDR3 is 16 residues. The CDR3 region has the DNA TGTGCCAGCAGCTGGACAAGCCGTATAACTAATGAAAAACTGTTTTTT. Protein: CASSWTSRITNEKLFF.

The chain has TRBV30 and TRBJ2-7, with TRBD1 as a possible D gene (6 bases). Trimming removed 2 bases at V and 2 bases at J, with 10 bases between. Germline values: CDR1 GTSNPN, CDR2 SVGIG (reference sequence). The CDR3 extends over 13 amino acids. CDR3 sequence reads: CAWSTGIAYEQYF. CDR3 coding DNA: TGTGCCTGGAGTACAGGGATAGCCTACGAGCAGTACTTC. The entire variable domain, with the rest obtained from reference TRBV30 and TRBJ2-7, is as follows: SQTIHQWPATLVQPVGSPLSLECTVEGTSNPNLYWYRQAAGRGLQLLFYSVGIGQISSEVPQNLSASRPQDRQFILSSKKLLLSDSGFYLCAWSTGIAYEQYFGPGTRLTVT.

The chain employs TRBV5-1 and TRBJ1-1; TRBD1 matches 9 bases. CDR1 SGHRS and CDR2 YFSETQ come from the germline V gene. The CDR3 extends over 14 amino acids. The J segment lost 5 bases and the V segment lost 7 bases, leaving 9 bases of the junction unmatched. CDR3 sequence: CASAVPGTGTEAFF. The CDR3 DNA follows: TGCGCCAGCGCAGTCCCCGGGACAGGGACTGAAGCTTTCTTT.

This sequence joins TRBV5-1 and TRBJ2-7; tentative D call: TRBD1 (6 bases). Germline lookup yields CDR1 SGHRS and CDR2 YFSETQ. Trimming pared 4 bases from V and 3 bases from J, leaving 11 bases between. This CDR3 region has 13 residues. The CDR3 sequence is CASSPTGNYEQYF. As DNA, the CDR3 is TGCGCCAGCAGCCCGACAGGAAACTACGAGCAGTACTTC.

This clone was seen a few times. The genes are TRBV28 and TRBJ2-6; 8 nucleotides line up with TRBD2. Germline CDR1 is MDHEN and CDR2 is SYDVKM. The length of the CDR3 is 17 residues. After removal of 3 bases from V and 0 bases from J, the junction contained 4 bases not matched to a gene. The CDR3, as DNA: TGTGCCAGCAGTTTTCCGGGACTAGGCTCTGGGGCCAACGTCCTGACTTTC. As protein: CASSFPGLGSGANVLTF.

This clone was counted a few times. In DNA, the CDR3 is TGTGCCAGCTCACCCGTCGCGGGAGGCGGGGAGACCCAGTACTTC. It codes for CASSPVAGGGETQYF. The chain links TRBV18 to TRBJ2-5; 8 positions match TRBD2. The CDR3 runs 15 residues. V lost 3 bases to trimming and J lost 5 bases; unmatched junction nucleotides: 8. The germline CDR1 and CDR2 sequences are KGHSH and LQKENI.